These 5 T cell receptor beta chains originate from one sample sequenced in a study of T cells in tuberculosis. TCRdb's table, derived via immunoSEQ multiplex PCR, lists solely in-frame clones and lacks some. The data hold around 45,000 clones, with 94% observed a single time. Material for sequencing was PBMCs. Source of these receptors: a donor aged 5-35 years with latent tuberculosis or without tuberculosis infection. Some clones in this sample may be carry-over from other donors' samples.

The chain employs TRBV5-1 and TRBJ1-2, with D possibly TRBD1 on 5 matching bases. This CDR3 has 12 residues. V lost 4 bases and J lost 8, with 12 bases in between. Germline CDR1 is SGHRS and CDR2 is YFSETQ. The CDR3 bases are TGCGCCAGCAGCCCACAGGAGACGGGCTACACCTTC. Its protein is CASSPQETGYTF. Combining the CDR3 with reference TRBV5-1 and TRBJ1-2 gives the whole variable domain KAGVTQTPRYLIKTRGQQVTLSCSPISGHRSVSWYQQTPGQGLQFLFEYFSETQRNKGNFPGRFSGRQFSNSRSEMNVSTLELGDSALYLCASSPQETGYTFGSGTRLTVV.

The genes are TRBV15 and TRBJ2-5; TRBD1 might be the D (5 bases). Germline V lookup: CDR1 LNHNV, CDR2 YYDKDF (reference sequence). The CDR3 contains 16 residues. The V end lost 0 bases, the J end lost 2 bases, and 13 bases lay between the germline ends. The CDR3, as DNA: TGTGCCACCAGCAGAGATAGGGGTCCGACACAAGAGACCCAGTACTTC. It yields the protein CATSRDRGPTQETQYF.

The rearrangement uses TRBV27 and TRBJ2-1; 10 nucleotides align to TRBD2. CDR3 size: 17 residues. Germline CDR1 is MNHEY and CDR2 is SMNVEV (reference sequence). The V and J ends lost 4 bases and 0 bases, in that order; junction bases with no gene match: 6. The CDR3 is CASSSSGRSSSYNEQFF. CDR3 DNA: TGTGCCAGCAGTTCTAGCGGGAGATCGAGCTCCTACAATGAGCAGTTCTTC.

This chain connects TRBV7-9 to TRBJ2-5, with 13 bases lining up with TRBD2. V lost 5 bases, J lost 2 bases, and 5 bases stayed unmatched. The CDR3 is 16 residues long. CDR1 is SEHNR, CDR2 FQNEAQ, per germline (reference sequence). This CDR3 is CASSTLAGGPQETQYF. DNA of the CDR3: TGTGCCAGCAGCACACTAGCGGGAGGGCCGCAAGAGACCCAGTACTTC. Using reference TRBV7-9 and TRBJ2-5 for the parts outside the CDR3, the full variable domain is DTGVSQNPRHKITKRGQNVTFRCDPISEHNRLYWYRQTLGQGPEFLTYFQNEAQLEKSRLLSDRFSAERPKGSFSTLEIQRTEQGDSAMYLCASSTLAGGPQETQYFGPGTRLLVL.

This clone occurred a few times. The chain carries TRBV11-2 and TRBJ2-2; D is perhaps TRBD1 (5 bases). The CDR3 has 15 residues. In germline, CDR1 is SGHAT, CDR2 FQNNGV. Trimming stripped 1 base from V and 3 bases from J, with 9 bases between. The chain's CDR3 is CASSLAGPHTGELFF. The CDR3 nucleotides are TGTGCCAGCAGCTTAGCAGGGCCGCACACCGGGGAGCTGTTTTTT.